This T cell receptor (beta chain) was profiled in a study of metastatic and nonmetastatic thyroid tumors. On the study more broadly: The study looked at repertoires side by side in blood and in tumor or nodule tissue from malignant and benign thyroid patients.

Patients had received no treatment of any kind before thyroid surgery. Overall study findings and caveats: As reported, TCR beta diversity in blood and tumor was significantly higher in malignant thyroid tumors than in benign nodules.

With respect to this clone: The antigen is undetermined. An end of the junction differs from the germline gene, which may be a read error.

The CDR3 is 13 amino acids. Germline-derived CDR1 and CDR2 are MDHEN and SYDVKM. In the original workflow: A classifier for distant metastasis in papillary thyroid cancer was constructed using CDR3 differences observed across clinicopathological groups. Using MiXCR, TCRdb re-called clones from the PCR reads. These V and J calls derive from TCRdb rather than the authors' analysis. In the table there are 20,000 to 25,000 clones, less than 45% of which are singletons. The sequence came from a male donor with papillary thyroid cancer or a benign thyroid nodule (not recorded which). Some clones in this sample may be carry-over from other donors' samples. Sequencing input: blood. This chain uses TRBV28 with TRBJ1-1, with D perhaps TRBD1 (6 bases). The CDR3 nucleotides are TGTGCCAGCAGTTTATCCTTCCGCGTGCGGGGGGCCTTT. It translates to CASSLSFRVRGAF.